The 11 T cell receptor beta chains below all came from one sample that was sequenced in a study. The table came from immunoSEQ multiplex PCR; TCRdb's copy has only in-frame clones and leaves some out. The sample holds approximately 70,000 clones, 93% seen once. Specimen: PBMCs. Receptors originate from a man aged 40-50 years with rheumatoid arthritis.

The rearrangement links TRBV2 to TRBJ1-2; D call uncertain. Germline V CDR1 and CDR2: SNHLY, FYNNEI. The length of the CDR3 is 13 residues. With 6 bases removed from V and 0 bases from J, the gap between germline ends came to 8 bases. CDR3 sequence (DNA): TGTGCCAGCAGGGACGCACCTAACTATGGCTACACCTTC. Its protein is CASRDAPNYGYTF. The full variable domain, with the rest looked up from reference TRBV2 and TRBJ1-2, is EPEVTQTPSHQVTQMGQEVILRCVPISNHLYFYWYRQILGQKVEFLVSFYNNEISEKSEIFDDQFSVERPDGSNFTLKIRSTKLEDSAMYFCASRDAPNYGYTFGSGTRLTVV.

The V and J genes are TRBV18 and TRBJ1-1, with 7 nucleotides matching TRBD1. This CDR3 has 18 amino acids. V lost 2 bases, J lost 4 bases, and 16 bases stayed unmatched. Germline V gene lookup returns CDR1 KGHSH and CDR2 LQKENI. The CDR3, as DNA: TGTGCCAGCTCACCATACAAAATTCAGACAGGGTCCCTCACTGAAGCTTTCTTT. This translates into CASSPYKIQTGSLTEAFF.

The chain joins TRBV6-5 to TRBJ2-3; D is perhaps TRBD2 (6 bases). CDR1 is MNHEY and CDR2 is SVGAGI in the germline V gene. CDR3 length equals 15 residues. The V end lost 3 bases, the J end lost 6 bases, and 16 bases lay between the germline ends. The CDR3 bases are TGTGCCAGCAGTTATCGGGCGGGGCCTTGGGATACGCAGTATTTT. This codes for CASSYRAGPWDTQYF.

In its sample, this clone was seen once. The chain uses TRBV18 and TRBJ1-6; no definite D call. Germline CDR1 is KGHSH and CDR2 is LQKENI. The CDR3 runs 13 residues. The germline V and J ends were trimmed by 0 bases and 10 bases, with 7 bases remaining between them. As DNA, the CDR3 is TGTGCCAGCTCACCACCCCCGGGGTCACCCCTCCACTTT. Its translation is CASSPPPGSPLHF.

The chain employs TRBV7-9 and TRBJ1-5, with D possibly matching TRBD1 (6 bases). The CDR3 covers 15 residues. The ends were cut back, 5 bases at V and 3 bases at J, with 14 bases in the middle. The V gene's germline CDR1 is SEHNR and CDR2 FQNEAQ (reference sequence). DNA of the CDR3: TGTGCCAGCAGCCCCCTCCGGGACAACAATCAGCCCCAGCATTTT. This gives the protein CASSPLRDNNQPQHF.

The chain joins TRBV14 to TRBJ1-4; possibly TRBD1 for D (5 bases). This CDR3 has 17 amino acids. Trimming shortened V by 1 base and J by 7 bases, and 19 bases separated the two germline ends. Germline CDR1 reads SGHDN; CDR2 reads FVKESK. The CDR3 protein is CASSQGGGGLQGEKLFF. The CDR3 DNA sequence: TGTGCCAGCAGCCAAGGCGGGGGGGGACTTCAAGGTGAAAAACTGTTTTTT.

The CDR3 DNA reads TGTGCCATCAGTGACGGGACAGGGGACGTCACCGGGGAGCTGTTTTTT. Its translation: CAISDGTGDVTGELFF. This rearrangement joins TRBV10-3 to TRBJ2-2; 10 positions agree with TRBD1. The V gene's germline CDR1 is ENHRY and CDR2 SYGVKD. The CDR3 is 16 amino acids. J was trimmed by 4 bases and V by 3 bases; bases with no gene match: 5.

The CDR3 coding sequence is TGTGCCAGCAGGGGCTCTGGGGCCAACGTCCTGACTTTC. Its translation: CASRGSGANVLTF. This chain joins TRBV28 and TRBJ2-6; D is unresolved. The CDR3 totals 13 residues. The germline V gene has CDR1 MDHEN and CDR2 SYDVKM. Trimming shortened V by 6 bases and J by 0 bases, and 3 bases separated the two germline ends.

The rearrangement joins TRBV7-3 to TRBJ1-1; possibly TRBD1 for D (5 bases). Trimming removed 5 bases at V and 6 bases at J, with 13 bases between. This CDR3 contains 13 residues. Germline CDR1 SGHTA, CDR2 FQGTGA. The CDR3 DNA reads TGTGCCAGCAGCCCAGTAGGGGTCCCTGAAGCTTTCTTT. It is translated as CASSPVGVPEAFF.

V usage is TRBV30 and J usage is TRBJ1-1; no clear D gene. V was pared by 2 bases and J by 4 bases, with 8 bases between. The length of the CDR3 is 12 residues. The V gene's germline CDR1 is GTSNPN and CDR2 SVGIG (reference sequence). As DNA, the CDR3 is TGTGCCTGGAGTCCCATGTCCACTGAAGCTTTCTTT. It yields the protein CAWSPMSTEAFF.

The rearrangement uses TRBV9 and TRBJ1-4, with 7 bases aligning to TRBD1. CDR1 is SGDLS, CDR2 YYNGEE, per germline. With 6 bases clipped from V and 0 bases from J, the junction kept 8 bases outside the gene matches. The CDR3 has 16 residues. The CDR3 region has the DNA TGTGCCAGCAAGGCAGGGGGAGCTGCAACTAATGAAAAACTGTTTTTT. Protein: CASKAGGAATNEKLFF.